This T cell receptor beta chain was documented in a study of T cell clones after liver transplantation. Study context: Liver transplant recipients had immunosuppression withdrawal attempted within 2 years. Study-level points and caveats: Donor-reactive sequences fell more than third party-reactive ones, suggesting partial deletion. In 5 of 8 subjects, circulating graft-donor-reactive CD4 TCRbeta sequences fell significantly after transplant.

Sequencing used immunoSEQ multiplex PCR; TCRdb keeps in-frame clones, though not all of them. The sample carries some 110,000 clones, 75% to 85% recorded once. To note about this clone: Its antigen remains unidentified.

Sample: CD4+ T cells from blood, taken before liver transplant. The receptor's source is a human donor who received a liver transplant.

DNA of the CDR3: TGTGCCAGCAGTGGGATGGGACAGGGTTACGAGCAGTACTTC. Translation gives CASSGMGQGYEQYF. This sequence joins TRBV6-6 and TRBJ2-7; 9 bases agree with TRBD1. Germline lookup yields CDR1 MNHNY and CDR2 SVGAGI (reference sequence). Trimming cost V 5 bases and J 4 bases; bases outside gene matches: 6. There are 14 residues in the CDR3.